Reported below is one TCR beta chain. The data derive from a study of blood T cell repertoires in COVID-19. Study in general: The United States, Italy and Spain supplied acute and convalescent COVID-19 samples. Sample material is recorded as cDNA or gDNA derived from T cells, B-cell-depleted T cells, or PBMCs.

In the source study's methods: From reference gene primer amplification, estimates of nucleated cell counts were derived. Sequencing used immunoSEQ multiplex PCR; TCRdb keeps in-frame clones, though not all of them. V and J calls and clone size are copied from that table; D and trimming were computed from the DNA. The sample shows 92,000 or so clones, 72% of them seen only once. J lost 3 bases, V lost 1 base, and 5 bases had no gene match. The length of the CDR3 is 15 residues. Per the germline V gene, CDR1 is LGHNA and CDR2 is YSLEER. The sequencing input was peripheral blood. The chain couples TRBV4-3 to TRBJ2-7; 8 bases fit TRBD1. This TCR was recovered from a woman aged 80 or over with acute or convalescent COVID-19. The CDR3 is CASSQGDRNFYEQYF. The CDR3 region has the DNA TGCGCCAGCAGCCAAGGGGACAGGAACTTCTACGAGCAGTACTTC.